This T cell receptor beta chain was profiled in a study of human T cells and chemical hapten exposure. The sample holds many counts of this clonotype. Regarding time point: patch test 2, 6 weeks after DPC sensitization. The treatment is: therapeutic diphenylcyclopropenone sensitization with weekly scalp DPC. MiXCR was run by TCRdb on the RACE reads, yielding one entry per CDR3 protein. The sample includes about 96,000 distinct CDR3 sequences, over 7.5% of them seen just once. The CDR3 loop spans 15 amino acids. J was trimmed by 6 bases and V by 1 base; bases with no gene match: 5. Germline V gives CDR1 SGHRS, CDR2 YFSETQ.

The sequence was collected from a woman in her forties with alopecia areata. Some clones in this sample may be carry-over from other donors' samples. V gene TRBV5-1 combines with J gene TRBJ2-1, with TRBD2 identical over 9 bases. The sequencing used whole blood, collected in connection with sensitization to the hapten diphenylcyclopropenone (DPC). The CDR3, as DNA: TGCGCCAGCAGCTTGCGGCTAGCGGGATTCAATGAGCAGTTCTTC. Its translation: CASSLRLAGFNEQFF. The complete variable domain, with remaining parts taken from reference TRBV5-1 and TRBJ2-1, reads KAGVTQTPRYLIKTRGQQVTLSCSPISGHRSVSWYQQTPGQGLQFLFEYFSETQRNKGNFPGRFSGRQFSNSRSEMNVSTLELGDSALYLCASSLRLAGFNEQFFGPGTRLTVL.